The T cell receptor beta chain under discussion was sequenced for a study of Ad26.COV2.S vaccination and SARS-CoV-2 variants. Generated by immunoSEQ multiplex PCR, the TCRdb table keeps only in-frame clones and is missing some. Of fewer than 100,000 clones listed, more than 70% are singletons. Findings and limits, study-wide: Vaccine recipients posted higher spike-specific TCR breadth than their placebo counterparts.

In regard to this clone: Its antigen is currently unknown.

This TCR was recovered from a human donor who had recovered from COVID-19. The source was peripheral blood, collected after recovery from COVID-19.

Here the CDR3 DNA reads TGTGCCAGCTCACCGAACCCGGGCTATGGCTACACCTTC. Translation: CASSPNPGYGYTF. This chain connects TRBV18 to TRBJ1-2, with D unclear. Germline CDR1 is KGHSH and CDR2 is LQKENI. The length of the CDR3 is 13 residues. V was pared by 3 bases and J by 4 bases, with 9 bases between. The whole variable domain, remainder taken from reference TRBV18 and TRBJ1-2, is NAGVMQNPRHLVRRRGQEARLRCSPMKGHSHVYWYRQLPEEGLKFMVYLQKENIIDESGMPKERFSAEFPKEGPSILRIQQVVRGDSAAYFCASSPNPGYGYTFGSGTRLTVV.